One sample yielded the 9 T cell receptor beta chains listed below, sequenced in a study of cytomegalovirus exposure and HLA in healthy donors listed by TCRdb under 2017. Preparation of the library involved the immunoSEQ multiplex PCR assay. A mixture of 60 forward primers for TCR Vbeta segments and 13 reverse primers for TCR Jbeta segments was used in the multiplex PCR. The table was pulled from immuneACCESS by TCRdb, which kept in-frame rearrangements only. Such tables lose some clones; where checked, under half of the loss comes from unresolved V genes, and the rest has no known cause. The sample includes under 200,000 clones, with around 77% observed a single time. The ten largest clones represent roughly 2% of the sample. The sample consisted of PBMCs. These receptors were collected from a man under 40 in good health and CMV-seronegative.

J is TRBJ2-3 and V is TRBV30; D is possibly TRBD1 (5 bases). V was pared by 4 bases and J by 14 bases, with 16 bases between. CDR3 length: 11 amino acids. Per germline, CDR1 GTSNPN and CDR2 SVGIG (reference sequence). Written as DNA, the CDR3 is TGTGCCTGGATTACGCCTTACCAGGGGTATTTT. Protein product: CAWITPYQGYF. The complete variable domain, with remaining parts taken from reference TRBV30 and TRBJ2-3, reads SQTIHQWPATLVQPVGSPLSLECTVEGTSNPNLYWYRQAAGRGLQLLFYSVGIGQISSEVPQNLSASRPQDRQFILSSKKLLLSDSGFYLCAWITPYQGYFGPGTRLTVL.

CDR3 in DNA: TGTGCCAGCAGCATACAGGGGGCCCTCTATGGCTACACCTTC. Its translation: CASSIQGALYGYTF. The rearrangement links TRBV7-6 to TRBJ1-2; TRBD1 matches at 9 bases. Germline-derived CDR1 and CDR2 are SGHVS and FNYEAQ. The CDR3 is made up of 14 amino acids. The V gene end was trimmed by 5 bases and the J gene end by 4 bases; junction bases not matched to a gene: 5.

The V gene is TRBV11-1, the J gene TRBJ2-2; D remains unclear. The ends were cut back, 4 bases at V and 6 bases at J, with 6 bases in the middle. In germline, CDR1 is SGHAT, CDR2 FQDESV (reference sequence). This CDR3 comprises 12 residues. In nucleotides, the CDR3 is TGTGCCAGCAGCTCCTTAGCCGGGGAGCTGTTTTTT. Translated: CASSSLAGELFF.

This sequence joins TRBV11-2 and TRBJ2-4, with D possibly being TRBD1 (5 bases). The CDR3 spans 15 residues. The germline gives CDR1 SGHAT, CDR2 FQNNGV. The germline V and J ends were trimmed by 5 bases and 1 base, with 12 bases remaining between them. The CDR3 nucleotides are TGTGCCAGCAGCCCCCAGGGTGCTGCCAAAAACATTCAGTACTTC. Its protein is CASSPQGAAKNIQYF.

In this sample, this clone turned up once. The chain combines TRBV28 with TRBJ2-7; possibly TRBD1 for D (6 bases). This CDR3 comprises 14 residues. The germline V and J ends were trimmed by 6 bases and 0 bases, with 12 bases remaining between them. Per germline, CDR1 MDHEN and CDR2 SYDVKM. DNA for the CDR3: TGTGCCAGCAGCAACAGGGTTAGCTCCTACGAGCAGTACTTC. Its translation is CASSNRVSSYEQYF. Filled out from reference TRBV28 and TRBJ2-7, the complete variable domain reads DVKVTQSSRYLVKRTGEKVFLECVQDMDHENMFWYRQDPGLGLRLIYFSYDVKMKEKGDIPEGYSVSREKKERFSLILESASTNQTSMYLCASSNRVSSYEQYFGPGTRLTVT.

The chain recombines TRBV5-1 with TRBJ2-2, with TRBD2 as a possible D gene (7 bases). The germline gives CDR1 SGHRS, CDR2 YFSETQ. V gave up 4 bases and J gave up 5 bases, with 18 bases separating them. This CDR3 region has 16 residues. The CDR3 loop is CASSGGGTLKTGELFF. The CDR3 DNA is TGCGCCAGCAGCGGGGGAGGGACACTAAAAACCGGGGAGCTGTTTTTT.

The chain carries TRBV27 and TRBJ2-3; 14 positions agree with TRBD2. This CDR3 is 15 amino acids long. Per the germline V gene, CDR1 is MNHEY and CDR2 is SMNVEV (reference sequence). J gave up 5 bases and V 3 bases, and 1 base lay outside the gene matches. The CDR3 region is CASSFGLAGGDTQYF. CDR3 nucleotides: TGTGCCAGCAGTTTCGGACTAGCGGGAGGAGATACGCAGTATTTT.

The V gene is TRBV28, the J gene TRBJ1-2; the D gene is possibly TRBD1 (5 bases). V was clipped by 3 bases and J by 8 bases, with 13 bases between them. The CDR3 extends over 13 amino acids. CDR1 MDHEN and CDR2 SYDVKM come from the germline V gene. For the CDR3, the DNA is TGTGCCAGCAGTTTTCTAGGGGTGAAGGGCTACACCTTC. Residues: CASSFLGVKGYTF.

The chain uses TRBV6-5 and TRBJ1-1; D is uncertain. Germline V CDR1 and CDR2: MNHEY, SVGAGI. The length of the CDR3 is 11 residues. V dropped 4 bases and J dropped 4 bases, with 4 bases sitting between them. CDR3 region: CASSFGTEAFF. The CDR3 nucleotides read TGTGCCAGCAGTTTCGGCACTGAAGCTTTCTTT.